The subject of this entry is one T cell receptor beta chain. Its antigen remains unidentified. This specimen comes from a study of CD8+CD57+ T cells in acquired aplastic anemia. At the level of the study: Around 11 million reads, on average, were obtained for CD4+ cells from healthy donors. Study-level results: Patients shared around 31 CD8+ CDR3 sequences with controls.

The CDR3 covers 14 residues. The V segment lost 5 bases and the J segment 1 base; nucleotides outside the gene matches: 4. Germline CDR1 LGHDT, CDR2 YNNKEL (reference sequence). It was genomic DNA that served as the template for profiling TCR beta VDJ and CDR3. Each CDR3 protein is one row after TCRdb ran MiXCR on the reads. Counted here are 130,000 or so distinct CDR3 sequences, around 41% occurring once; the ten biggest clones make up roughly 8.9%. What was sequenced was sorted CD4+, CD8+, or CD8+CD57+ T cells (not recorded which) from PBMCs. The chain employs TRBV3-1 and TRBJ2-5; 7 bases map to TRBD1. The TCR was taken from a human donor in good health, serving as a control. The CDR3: CASSGRDSQETQYF. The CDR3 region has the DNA TGTGCCAGCAGCGGCCGGGACAGCCAAGAGACCCAGTACTTC.